Listed here are 4 T cell receptor beta chains from one sample, sequenced in a study of control samples from healthy donors and cancer patients. TCRdb's table, derived via immunoSEQ multiplex PCR, lists solely in-frame clones and lacks some. This sample lists around 190,000 clones; its ten largest clones have roughly 2%. The specimen was blood. The receptors come from a woman aged 30 to 39 in good health.

V gene TRBV5-1 combines with J gene TRBJ1-2; 9 bases fit TRBD1. Germline loops: CDR1 SGHRS, CDR2 YFSETQ. This CDR3 contains 16 residues. The ends lost 2 bases at V and 8 bases at J; junction bases unmatched: 13. The CDR3 spells CASSLHSGTGTKGYTF. CDR3 bases: TGCGCCAGCAGCTTACACTCCGGGACAGGGACCAAAGGCTACACCTTC.

Of note for this clone: This sample includes further DNA sequences coding for the same CDR3. The chain recombines TRBV5-1 with TRBJ2-2; D gene unclear. This CDR3 region has 14 residues. Trimming stripped 4 bases from V and 0 bases from J, with 7 bases between. Germline V CDR1 and CDR2: SGHRS, YFSETQ. The CDR3 loop is CASSPGTNTGELFF. The CDR3 DNA sequence: TGCGCCAGCAGCCCGGGCACGAACACCGGGGAGCTGTTTTTT.

The chain combines TRBV28 with TRBJ1-2; D remains unclear. V dropped 8 bases and J dropped 4 bases, with 5 bases sitting between them. Germline assignment: CDR1 MDHEN and CDR2 SYDVKM. CDR3 size: 10 residues. The CDR3 region is CASYSYGYTF. CDR3 bases: TGTGCCAGCTATTCCTATGGCTACACCTTC.

In nucleotides, the CDR3 is TGTGCCAGCAGCAGCGAGCCGGGACTGGTGACCTACGAGCAGTACTTC. Its protein product is CASSSEPGLVTYEQYF. The V and J genes are TRBV5-4 and TRBJ2-7, with D maybe TRBD2 (6 bases). V dropped 4 bases and J dropped 2 bases, with 19 bases sitting between them. The CDR3 runs 16 residues. Germline values: CDR1 SGHNT, CDR2 YYREEE (reference sequence).